The entry that follows covers one TCR beta chain sequence. What it binds is unknown. Germline V gene lookup returns CDR1 DFQATT and CDR2 SNEGSKA (reference sequence). The V end lost 4 bases, the J end lost 7 bases, and 23 bases lay between the germline ends. The CDR3 sequence is 15 residues long. The data were taken from a study of Graves' ophthalmopathy and Graves' hyperthyroidism. Among the exclusions were patients with other autoimmune diseases, uncontrolled infections, pregnancy or lactation. A diagnosis was made from clinical symptoms together with serum thyroxine, TRAb, thyroid ultrasound and orbital computed tomography. It was from 8.5 to 10 ml of fresh peripheral blood that the PBMCs came. RNA transcripts served as template for amplifying TCR beta CDR3 sequences. After a first-round RT-PCR with HTBI primers, a second-round multiplex PCR was run. MiXCR was run by TCRdb on the multiplex PCR reads, yielding one entry per CDR3 protein. The sample has hundreds of thousands of distinct CDR3 sequences, 40% seen once.

Overall study findings and caveats: Among thyroid clonotypes expanded above 0.001 frequency, most also appeared in blood.

This sequence originates from an adult man with Graves' ophthalmopathy. J is TRBJ2-7 and V is TRBV20-1; D is possibly TRBD1 or TRBD2 (5 bases each). The sequencing sample was made of peripheral blood. In DNA form, the CDR3 reads TGCAGTGCTATTAACGGGTGGGGGTCTTCCGAAGAGCAGTACTTC. It yields the protein CSAINGWGSSEEQYF.